These 23 T cell receptor beta chains share one sample of origin, sequenced in a study of patients and donors after allogeneic stem cell transplantation. TCRdb reprocessed the RT-PCR reads via MiXCR and lists one record per CDR3 protein. The table lists 900,000 to 1,000,000 distinct CDR3 sequences, 18% of them singletons, with around 5.5% in the top ten. The sample taken for sequencing was blood, either unsorted or a sorted T cell fraction (not recorded which). Every receptor here comes from a human donor who was either an allogeneic HSCT recipient or a stem cell or donor lymphocyte infusion donor (not recorded which). It is not recorded whose cells these are; they may come from a transplant donor.

This clonotype was recorded a few times. The chain links TRBV4-1 to TRBJ1-6, with 10 bases lining up with TRBD1. Trimming cost V 2 bases and J 9 bases; bases outside gene matches: 4. Germline V gene data show CDR1 as MGHRA and CDR2 as YSYEKL. CDR3 length: 15 residues. CDR3 bases: TGCGCCAGCAGCCAACGGGACAGGGGTTTTTCACCCCTCCACTTT. Amino acids: CASSQRDRGFSPLHF.

The chain employs TRBV9 and TRBJ1-2; a possible D gene is TRBD1 (5 bases). V was pared by 4 bases and J by 4 bases, with 14 bases between. The CDR3 has 14 residues. The V gene's germline CDR1 is SGDLS and CDR2 YYNGEE. In DNA, the CDR3 is TGTGCCAGCAGCTACCGGACGGGGGGCTATGGCTACACCTTC. Protein: CASSYRTGGYGYTF.

With respect to this clonotype: Being one base from a much bigger clone, this may be a read error. The rearrangement uses TRBV12-3 or TRBV12-4 and TRBJ1-1; perhaps TRBD1 as D (6 bases). Between the trimmed V and J ends, which lost 3 bases and 6 bases, there was a span of 8 bases. This CDR3 is built from 12 residues. This CDR3 reads CASSFGGSEAFF. The CDR3 DNA reads TGTGCCAGCAGTTTCGGGGGCTCTGAAGCTTTCTTT.

The sample holds a few counts of this clonotype. The J gene is TRBJ2-7, the V gene TRBV20-1; 8 bases fit TRBD2. Germline CDR1 is DFQATT and CDR2 is SNEGSKA (reference sequence). The V and J ends lost 1 base and 2 bases, in that order; junction bases with no gene match: 16. There are 18 residues in the CDR3. CDR3 protein: CSARVHPPGLGGPYEQYF. The CDR3 DNA follows: TGCAGTGCTAGAGTCCACCCTCCGGGACTAGGGGGACCCTACGAGCAGTACTTC.

The V call is TRBV12-3 or TRBV12-4, the J call TRBJ1-5; 8 nucleotides line up with TRBD1. V lost 6 bases to trimming and J lost 0 bases; unmatched junction nucleotides: 1. This CDR3 is 14 amino acids long. The CDR3 sequence is CASRTGVSNQPQHF. The CDR3 DNA is TGTGCCAGCAGGACAGGGGTTAGCAATCAGCCCCAGCATTTT.

The chain uses TRBV4-2 and TRBJ1-1; the D gene is possibly TRBD1 (5 bases). V lost 0 bases, J lost 1 base, and 15 bases lay in between. The CDR3 is 17 amino acids. The germline gives CDR1 LGHNA, CDR2 YNFKEQ. DNA for the CDR3: TGTGCCAGCAGCCAAGAGAGGGGTACTGGAGCGAACACTGAAGCTTTCTTT. Translating it yields CASSQERGTGANTEAFF.

This clonotype was picked up a small number of times. V is TRBV20-1 and J is TRBJ1-1; 7 nucleotides line up with TRBD1. The CDR3 contains 12 residues. V was pared by 4 bases and J by 5 bases, with 4 bases of the junction left unmatched. Per germline, CDR1 DFQATT and CDR2 SNEGSKA (reference sequence). CDR3 sequence: CSATRGRTEAFF. The CDR3 DNA reads TGCAGTGCTACCAGGGGGAGGACTGAAGCTTTCTTT.

The V call is TRBV29-1, the J call TRBJ2-1; 9 bases align to TRBD2. The CDR3 contains 14 residues. V was pared by 6 bases and J by 5 bases, with 8 bases of the junction left unmatched. The germline V gene has CDR1 SQVTM and CDR2 ANQGSEA. CDR3 in amino acids: CSVETSGINNEQFF. The CDR3 region has the DNA TGCAGCGTGGAGACTAGCGGTATAAACAATGAGCAGTTCTTC.

J is TRBJ2-7 and V is TRBV25-1; 11 nucleotides align to TRBD2. Trimming cost V 10 bases and J 6 bases; bases outside gene matches: 8. This CDR3 comprises 13 residues. Germline CDR1 and CDR2: MGHDK and SYGVNS. CDR3 DNA: TGTGCCACCCATAGCGGGAGGGCCGGCGAGCAGTACTTC. Translated, it gives CATHSGRAGEQYF.

The chain uses TRBV5-1 and TRBJ2-7; D unresolved. This CDR3 has 16 residues. The V end lost 0 bases, the J end lost 0 bases, and 13 bases lay between the germline ends. From germline, CDR1 is SGHRS and CDR2 YFSETQ. This CDR3 reads CASSLAGQVNSYEQYF. Here the CDR3 DNA reads TGCGCCAGCAGCTTGGCCGGGCAGGTGAACTCCTACGAGCAGTACTTC.

J is TRBJ2-2 and V is TRBV6-4, with 8 bases that match TRBD2. The CDR3 contains 16 residues. Germline trimming cut 3 bases from V and 5 bases from J; bases unmatched to any gene: 8. Germline V gives CDR1 MRHNA, CDR2 SNTAGT. The CDR3 sequence: CASSDSLAGPTGELFF. In DNA, the CDR3 is TGTGCCAGCAGTGATTCCCTAGCGGGTCCGACCGGGGAGCTGTTTTTT.

This clonotype has at least ten counts. The chain is built from TRBV5-1 and TRBJ2-7, with 7 nucleotides matching TRBD1. V gave up 5 bases and J gave up 2 bases; unmatched junction bases: 7. The length of the CDR3 is 14 residues. Germline CDR1 and CDR2: SGHRS and YFSETQ. CDR3 bases: TGCGCCAGCAGATTCAACAGGGGACCCTACGAGCAGTACTTC. Protein sequence: CASRFNRGPYEQYF.

The chain recombines TRBV25-1 with TRBJ2-5, with D perhaps TRBD1 or TRBD2 (5 bases each). V was pared by 1 base and J by 4 bases, with 19 bases between. This CDR3 is built from 17 residues. CDR1 is MGHDK and CDR2 is SYGVNS in the germline V gene. The CDR3 coding sequence is TGTGCCAGCAGTGAATCCCCCCGGGGCCCCAAAGTAGAGACCCAGTACTTC. This encodes CASSESPRGPKVETQYF.

This clonotype has ten or more counts. The chain employs TRBV12-3 or TRBV12-4 and TRBJ1-1; D is possibly TRBD1 (5 bases). Between the trimmed V and J ends, which lost 0 bases and 5 bases, there was a span of 16 bases. CDR3 length: 16 amino acids. The CDR3 sequence: CASSLAQGRLMTEAFF. As DNA, the CDR3 is TGTGCCAGCAGTTTAGCCCAGGGAAGATTAATGACTGAAGCTTTCTTT.

This clonotype was counted at least ten times. The chain has TRBV27 and TRBJ2-1; 8 nucleotides align to TRBD2. Germline V lookup: CDR1 MNHEY, CDR2 SMNVEV (reference sequence). V trimming: 2 bases; J trimming: 9 bases; junction bases outside the gene matches: 0. The CDR3 totals 12 residues. CDR3 in amino acids: CASSLRGGEQFF. The CDR3 DNA reads as TGTGCCAGCAGTTTACGGGGGGGTGAGCAGTTCTTC.

The chain employs TRBV11-3 and TRBJ2-7; no firm D call. V dropped 5 bases and J dropped 4 bases, with 9 bases sitting between them. The length of the CDR3 is 12 residues. Germline V gives CDR1 SGHNT, CDR2 YENEEA. CDR3 amino acids: CASSTKLYEQYF. CDR3 bases: TGTGCCAGCAGCACGAAACTTTACGAGCAGTACTTC. Together with reference TRBV11-3 and TRBJ2-7, the CDR3 gives the full variable domain: EAGVVQSPRYKIIEKKQPVAFWCNPISGHNTLYWYLQNLGQGPELLIRYENEEAVDDSQLPKDRFSAERLKGVDSTLKIQPAELGDSAVYLCASSTKLYEQYFGPGTRLTVT.

This rearrangement joins TRBV29-1 to TRBJ1-1; no definite D call. Germline V gene data show CDR1 as SQVTM and CDR2 as ANQGSEA. V lost 1 base and J lost 7, with 7 bases in between. This CDR3 has 11 amino acids. The CDR3 loop reads CSVEVQGEAFF. CDR3 coding DNA: TGCAGCGTTGAAGTCCAAGGTGAAGCTTTCTTT.

V gene TRBV11-2 combines with J gene TRBJ1-6, with TRBD1 matching 7 bases. The germline CDR1 and CDR2 sequences are SGHAT and FQNNGV. The CDR3 sequence is 16 residues long. V dropped 3 bases and J dropped 14; count of bases not matched to a gene: 16. Written as DNA, the CDR3 is TGTGCCAGCAGCTTCGTAGTTAACAGGGGATTAATTTCCCTCCACTTT. Protein sequence: CASSFVVNRGLISLHF. The full variable domain, completed using reference TRBV11-2 and TRBJ1-6, is EAGVAQSPRYKIIEKRQSVAFWCNPISGHATLYWYQQILGQGPKLLIQFQNNGVVDDSQLPKDRFSAERLKGVDSTLKIQPAKLEDSAVYLCASSFVVNRGLISLHFGNGTRLTVT.

This rearrangement joins TRBV12-3 or TRBV12-4 to TRBJ2-1; 10 bases agree with TRBD1. V shed 3 bases, J shed 7 bases, and the junction held 6 bases outside the gene matches. The CDR3 is 15 residues long. The CDR3 sequence: CASSLADRGANEQFF. Written as DNA, the CDR3 is TGTGCCAGCAGTTTGGCGGACAGGGGGGCAAATGAGCAGTTCTTC.

This clonotype has only a few counts. The chain links TRBV9 to TRBJ2-3; D remains ambiguous. The CDR3 loop spans 14 amino acids. Germline CDR1 reads SGDLS; CDR2 reads YYNGEE. With 0 bases removed from V and 5 bases from J, the gap between germline ends came to 10 bases. As DNA, the CDR3 is TGTGCCAGCAGCGTAGGGCTAGTAGGAGATACGCAGTATTTT. Translated: CASSVGLVGDTQYF.

The rearrangement links TRBV13 to TRBJ2-5, with 8 nucleotides matching TRBD1. Looked up from germline, CDR1 is PRHDT and CDR2 is FYEKMQ (reference sequence). The CDR3 is made up of 15 amino acids. V shed 5 bases, J shed 2 bases, and the junction held 7 bases outside the gene matches. CDR3 residues: CASSLGQALQETQYF. The CDR3 DNA follows: TGTGCCAGCAGCCTGGGACAGGCACTACAAGAGACCCAGTACTTC.

The genes are TRBV12-3 or TRBV12-4 and TRBJ2-1, with 10 bases that match TRBD2. Germline trimming cut 11 bases from V and 6 bases from J; bases unmatched to any gene: 7. CDR3 length: 13 residues. This CDR3 is CAGKAGGINEQFF. The CDR3 DNA is TGTGCCGGAAAAGCGGGAGGGATCAATGAGCAGTTCTTC.

The J gene is TRBJ2-5, the V gene TRBV12-3 or TRBV12-4; no clear D gene. Trimming removed 6 bases from V and 1 base from J, with 12 bases in between. The CDR3 sequence is 14 residues long. CDR3 sequence reads: CASSPIDSQETQYF. CDR3 bases: TGTGCCAGCAGCCCTATTGATAGCCAAGAGACCCAGTACTTC.